Presented here are 10 T cell receptor beta chains from one specimen sequenced in a study of blood T cells in healthy people across ages. A second roughly 6 to 11 cycle PCR used barcoded and J-beta primers. Using its own MiXCR run on the 5' RACE reads, TCRdb lists one record per CDR3 protein. Among about 930,000 distinct CDR3 sequences listed, about 27% were seen once. In addition, the sample was reused for a study of T cells of mothers and their children.

The material sequenced was blood. Every receptor here comes from a middle-aged woman in good health.

This clonotype was seen repeatedly, ten times or more. The chain carries TRBV4-1 and TRBJ1-2; maybe TRBD1 (5 bases). This CDR3 is 14 amino acids long. V lost 0 bases and J lost 2, with 7 bases in between. CDR1 MGHRA and CDR2 YSYEKL come from the germline V gene. CDR3 DNA sequence: TGCGCCAGCAGCCAAGAAGGGGCAAACTATGGCTACACCTTC. Residues: CASSQEGANYGYTF.

This clonotype has a count of ten or more. The V call is TRBV7-2, the J call TRBJ2-7; D tentatively fits TRBD1 or TRBD2 (5 bases each). Germline CDR1 and CDR2: SGHTA and FQGNSA. The CDR3 contains 13 residues. Trimming left V 5 bases short and J 3 bases short, with 11 bases between. The CDR3 DNA is TGTGCCAGCAGCGAAATGAGGGGCTACGAGCAGTACTTC. This gives the protein CASSEMRGYEQYF.

The chain recombines TRBV20-1 with TRBJ2-3; D is ambiguous. The CDR3 spans 14 residues. The V and J ends lost 1 base and 0 bases respectively, with 8 bases between them. Germline lookup yields CDR1 DFQATT and CDR2 SNEGSKA (reference sequence). In DNA form, the CDR3 reads TGCAGTGCTAGAGGGCGGAGTAGCACAGATACGCAGTATTTT. It is translated as CSARGRSSTDTQYF.

This rearrangement joins TRBV19 to TRBJ1-6, with TRBD1 as a possible D gene (6 bases). The germline CDR1 and CDR2 sequences are LNHDA and SQIVND (reference sequence). This CDR3 spans 16 amino acids. The V end lost 9 bases, the J end lost 9 bases, and 24 bases lay between the germline ends. CDR3 region: CASRHPGDGGGSPLHF. As DNA, the CDR3 is TGTGCCAGCCGGCACCCAGGGGACGGAGGGGGTTCACCCCTCCACTTT.

V and J are TRBV7-2 and TRBJ1-5; D unresolved. The V end was cut by 5 bases, the J end by 5 bases, with 10 bases between. The germline V gene has CDR1 SGHTA and CDR2 FQGNSA. This CDR3 spans 13 amino acids. The CDR3 loop is CASSRLGYQPQHF. The CDR3 DNA sequence: TGTGCCAGCAGCCGGCTGGGGTATCAGCCCCAGCATTTT.

The chain carries TRBV6-5 and TRBJ2-7, with a weak D call TRBD1 (5 bases). Germline V gives CDR1 MNHEY, CDR2 SVGAGI. This CDR3 has 13 amino acids. V lost 7 bases and J 2 bases, leaving 12 bases between the germline ends. This chain's CDR3 is CASMDTDTYEQYF. CDR3 nucleotides: TGTGCCAGCATGGACACAGACACCTACGAGCAGTACTTC.

Concerning this clonotype itself: Mismatch with germline at one junction end may stem from a read error. V usage is TRBV3-1 and J usage is TRBJ1-1, with no clear D. The CDR3 is made up of 14 amino acids. Germline V gene lookup returns CDR1 LGHDT and CDR2 YNNKEL (reference sequence). CDR3 loop: CASSQGLGNTEAFF. CDR3 in DNA: TGTGCCAGCAGTCAAGGATTGGGGAACACTGAAGCTTTCTTT. The full variable domain, rest sourced from reference TRBV3-1 and TRBJ1-1, is DTAVSQTPKYLVTQMGNDKSIKCEQNLGHDTMYWYKQDSKKFLKIMFSYNNKELIINETVPNRFSPKSPDKAHLNLHINSLELGDSAVYFCASSQGLGNTEAFFGQGTRLTVV.

The J gene is TRBJ2-2, the V gene TRBV5-1, with D uncertain. Trimming pared 0 bases from V and 2 bases from J, leaving 11 bases between. The length of the CDR3 is 16 residues. Germline V CDR1 and CDR2: SGHRS, YFSETQ. Written as DNA, the CDR3 is TGCGCCAGCAGCTTGGCCCCTGGGCCCAACACCGGGGAGCTGTTTTTT. Protein: CASSLAPGPNTGELFF.

This clonotype was recorded at least ten times. V and J are TRBV30 and TRBJ1-1, with a tentative D call TRBD1 (5 bases). The V and J ends lost 0 bases and 6 bases respectively, with 14 bases between them. Germline V gene data show CDR1 as GTSNPN and CDR2 as SVGIG (reference sequence). This CDR3 is 14 amino acids long. CDR3: CAWSVGRVRAEAFF. Here the CDR3 DNA reads TGTGCCTGGAGTGTGGGCAGGGTAAGGGCTGAAGCTTTCTTT.

This clonotype came up a few times. The chain links TRBV6-1 to TRBJ1-1; D uncertain. Per the germline V gene, CDR1 is MNHNS and CDR2 is SASEGT. The ends were cut back, 3 bases at V and 2 bases at J, with 10 bases in the middle. The CDR3 sequence is 14 residues long. The CDR3 loop reads CASSEPGFNTEAFF. CDR3 nucleotide sequence: TGTGCCAGCAGTGAGCCAGGCTTTAACACTGAAGCTTTCTTT.